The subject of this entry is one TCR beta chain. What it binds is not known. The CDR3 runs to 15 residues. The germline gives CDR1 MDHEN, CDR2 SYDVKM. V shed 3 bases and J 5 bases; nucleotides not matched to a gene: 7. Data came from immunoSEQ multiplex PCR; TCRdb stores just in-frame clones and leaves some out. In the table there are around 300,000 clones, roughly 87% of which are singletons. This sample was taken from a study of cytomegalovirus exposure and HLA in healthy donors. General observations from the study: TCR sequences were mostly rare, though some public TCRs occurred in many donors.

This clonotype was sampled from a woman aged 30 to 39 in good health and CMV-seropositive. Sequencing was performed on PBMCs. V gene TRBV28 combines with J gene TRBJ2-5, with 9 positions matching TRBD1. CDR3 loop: CASSFTGGIGETQYF. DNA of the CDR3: TGTGCCAGCAGTTTTACAGGGGGCATAGGGGAGACCCAGTACTTC.